Ten or more counts support the clone carrying this T cell receptor (beta chain). Its target is unknown. Time point of the sample: sample taken at primary tumor resection. The sequenced material consisted of unsorted whole RNA from tumor, nontumor lung or frozen PBMC. A unique molecular identifier was attached to every TCR cDNA molecule. Each CDR3 protein gets one entry after TCRdb re-called the 5' RACE reads with MiXCR. Of 40,000 to 45,000 distinct CDR3 sequences in the sample, almost 7% were seen once. This sample is drawn from a study of spatial heterogeneity in lung cancer. At the level of the study: Alpha-chain sequences were consistently detected less often than beta-chain sequences.

This CDR3 region has 12 residues. Germline CDR1 is SGHTA and CDR2 is FQGNSA. The V gene lost 2 bases and the J gene lost 4 bases, with 4 bases spanning the gap. Study-wide points: In blood, ubiquitous expanded tumor TCRs appeared more at resection than follow-up.

The chain uses TRBV7-2 and TRBJ2-3; no firm D call. This sequence was found in a female donor with early-stage non-small cell lung cancer. The specimen was PBMCs, collected at surgery. CDR3 loop: CASSLRADTQYF. The CDR3 nucleotides are TGTGCCAGCAGCTTAAGGGCAGATACGCAGTATTTT.